This T cell receptor (beta chain) was recovered during a study of cytomegalovirus exposure and HLA in healthy donors. Study context: A previous analysis identified about 110 million unique TCR beta sequences derived from 180 million or so T cells. Findings of the study overall: Across all donors, roughly uniform sequencing depth was an assumption of the presence/absence analyses. Specific recognition of CMV antigens was confirmed in vitro for three chains (all CMV-associated). Most of the TCR beta V segments (in an earlier analysis) were productive either about 87% or about 30% of the time.

The V segment lost 0 bases and the J segment 5 bases; nucleotides outside the gene matches: 19. In germline, CDR1 is SGHNT, CDR2 YYREEE (reference sequence). The CDR3 loop spans 20 amino acids. 13 Jbeta primers and 60 Vbeta primers were used for the PCR. The repertoire was sequenced with immunoSEQ multiplex PCR; TCRdb's copy has only in-frame clones and lacks some. The table records around 200,000 clones, 75% to 80% of them present only once. Comment on this clone: No antigen is known for it.

Sequenced material: PBMCs. The chain is built from TRBV5-4 and TRBJ2-7, with 11 bases matching TRBD2. This clonotype was obtained from a male donor in good health and CMV-seronegative. The CDR3 is CASSLGSELLAGVSLHEQYF. CDR3 DNA sequence: TGTGCCAGCAGCTTGGGTTCAGAATTACTAGCGGGAGTAAGCCTCCACGAGCAGTACTTC.